This TCR beta chain was captured in a study of T cell clonality in common variable immunodeficiency. General observations from the study: Repertoire-complication correlations in CVID were limited by patient heterogeneity. TCRbeta clonality was increased in CVID versus healthy controls.

This clone was seen many times. Its specificity is unknown. The read ends 3 residues early relative to the CDR3; the germline J gene fills the gap. Heparinized whole blood, 5 to 8 ml, came from each donor. Per the germline V gene, CDR1 is SGDLS and CDR2 is YYNGEE. The CDR3 is 16 residues long. V shed 4 bases, J shed 0 bases, and the junction held 6 bases outside the gene matches. Profiling relied on immunoSEQ multiplex PCR, and the TCRdb table lists in-frame clones only, not all of them. The sample presents 55,000 or so clones, none singletons. The chain combines TRBV9 with TRBJ1-3; TRBD1 agrees at 8 bases. Sequencing was performed on peripheral blood mononuclear cells. The origin of this receptor is a person aged 18 to 70 in good health. CDR3 protein: CASSPGQGPSGNTIYF. The covered CDR3 bases are TGTGCCAGCAGCCCCGGACAGGGCCCCTCTGGAAACACC.